These T cell receptor beta chains were read from a single sample in a study of T cells after yellow fever vaccination. TCRdb recomputed calls from the 5' RACE reads with MiXCR, one row per CDR3 protein. This repertoire shows fewer than 450,000 distinct CDR3 sequences, approximately 8% found once; its top ten account for under 20%. The sample consisted of PBMCs, taken around 45 days after the first yellow fever vaccination. The source of these receptors is a man between 18 and 35 years old who received the YFV17D yellow fever vaccine. CDR3s include the opening cysteine and the closing phenylalanine or tryptophan. D genes are given only for firm matches. Only some rows state a clone size, as once, few, many or a class for expanded clones.

TRBD2	TRBV18	few	16	TRBJ2-5	CASSPRSGGVQETQYF	TGTGCCAGCTCACCACGAAGCGGGGGGGTTCAAGAGACCCAGTACTTC
TRBD1	TRBV9	few	15	TRBJ2-1	CASSVEGGNYNEQFF	TGTGCCAGCAGCGTAGAAGGGGGCAACTACAATGAGCAGTTCTTC
NA	TRBV6-2/TRBV6-3	NA	15	TRBJ1-5	CASSYDAGKHQPQHF	TGTGCCAGCAGTTACGATGCCGGTAAGCATCAGCCCCAGCATTTT
TRBD1	TRBV4-1	few	16	TRBJ2-5	CASSQDRGSLGETQYF	TGCGCCAGCAGCCAGGACAGGGGGTCCCTTGGGGAGACCCAGTACTTC
TRBD2	TRBV20-1	many	16	TRBJ2-3	CSARVFSGGATDTQYF	TGCAGTGCTAGAGTATTCAGCGGGGGGGCGACAGATACGCAGTATTTT
NA	TRBV27	few	13	TRBJ2-5	CASSFRLRETQYF	TGTGCCAGCAGTTTCCGCCTCCGGGAGACCCAGTACTTC
NA	TRBV19	few	17	TRBJ1-5	CASSLRWGGEGNQPQHF	TGTGCCAGTAGCCTTAGATGGGGCGGGGAAGGCAATCAGCCCCAGCATTTT
TRBD2	TRBV9	few	16	TRBJ2-1	CASSLRRLADYNEQFF	TGTGCCAGCAGCCTTAGGAGACTAGCGGACTACAATGAGCAGTTCTTC
NA	TRBV7-9	NA	15	TRBJ2-1	CASSLASGGLDEQFF	TGTGCCAGCAGCTTAGCCTCCGGGGGCCTAGATGAGCAGTTCTTC
NA	TRBV10-2	few	12	TRBJ2-1	CASNPGGLEQFF	TGCGCCAGCAACCCTGGTGGCCTGGAGCAGTTCTTC
NA	TRBV12-3/TRBV12-4	many	15	TRBJ1-2	CASSLYRVWENGYTF	TGTGCCAGCAGTTTATACAGGGTATGGGAGAATGGCTACACCTTC
NA	TRBV20-1	few	12	TRBJ1-5	CSGRNSNQPQHF	TGCAGTGGAAGGAATAGCAATCAGCCCCAGCATTTT
NA	TRBV11-2	few	12	TRBJ1-2	CASSSQANGYTF	TGTGCCAGCAGCTCCCAGGCTAATGGCTACACCTTC
NA	TRBV3-1	NA	13	TRBJ1-4	CASSQGGTQKLFF	TGTGCCAGCAGCCAAGGGGGGACCCAGAAACTGTTTTTT
TRBD1	TRBV10-3	many	14	TRBJ2-2	CAIGGTGNTGELFF	TGTGCCATCGGAGGGACAGGGAACACCGGGGAGCTGTTTTTT
NA	TRBV4-1	NA	17	TRBJ2-2	CASSQVMRGGLEGELFF	TGCGCCAGCAGCCAAGTAATGAGGGGGGGCCTAGAGGGGGAGCTGTTTTTT
TRBD1	TRBV29-1	NA	13	TRBJ1-1	CSVSGQGGTEAFF	TGCAGCGTTTCCGGACAGGGAGGGACTGAAGCTTTCTTT
NA	TRBV30	few	13	TRBJ1-5	CAWTHNSNQPQHF	TGTGCCTGGACGCACAATAGCAATCAGCCCCAGCATTTT
TRBD1	TRBV6-1	few	15	TRBJ2-3	CASVGDRGVTDTQYF	TGTGCCAGCGTGGGGGACAGAGGGGTCACAGATACGCAGTATTTT
TRBD1	TRBV2	many	13	TRBJ2-2	CASRGQGGGELFF	TGTGCCAGCAGGGGACAGGGAGGCGGGGAGCTGTTTTTT
TRBD1	TRBV7-2	NA	15	TRBJ1-4	CASSPDRGNHEKLFF	TGTGCCAGCAGCCCCGACAGGGGCAATCATGAAAAACTGTTTTTT
NA	TRBV12-3/TRBV12-4	few	13	TRBJ2-5	CASSTSRSETQYF	TGTGCCAGCAGTACGAGTAGGTCAGAGACCCAGTACTTC
NA	TRBV5-1	many	13	TRBJ2-2	CASSRTGSGELFF	TGCGCCAGCAGTAGGACCGGTTCGGGGGAGCTGTTTTTT
NA	TRBV28	many	12	TRBJ1-1	CASSPRFHGAFF	TGTGCCAGCAGTCCGAGATTCCACGGAGCTTTCTTT
TRBD1	TRBV19	few	16	TRBJ2-2	CASSTPGQGASGELFF	TGTGCCAGTAGTACGCCGGGACAGGGGGCTTCCGGGGAGCTGTTTTTT
NA	TRBV4-3	NA	18	TRBJ2-1	CASSQDLYGSLSLNEQFF	TGCGCCAGCAGCCAAGATTTATATGGAAGTCTCAGCCTCAATGAGCAGTTCTTC
NA	TRBV12-3/TRBV12-4	NA	12	TRBJ1-1	CASSRSGVWAFF	TGTGCCAGCAGTCGATCAGGGGTTTGGGCTTTCTTT
TRBD1	TRBV20-1	NA	18	TRBJ1-5	CSARRGQAGGYSNQPQHF	TGCAGTGCTAGGAGGGGACAGGCAGGTGGTTATAGCAATCAGCCCCAGCATTTT
NA	TRBV7-9	NA	16	TRBJ2-3	CASTSTLTSSTDTQYF	TGTGCCAGCACCTCGACCCTGACAAGTAGCACAGATACGCAGTATTTT
NA	TRBV6-5	NA	12	TRBJ2-1	CASNQRFREQFF	TGTGCCAGCAACCAGCGTTTCAGAGAGCAGTTCTTC
NA	TRBV4-2	few	15	TRBJ2-7	CASSQDLGAYYEQYF	TGTGCCAGCAGCCAAGACTTGGGGGCCTACTACGAGCAGTACTTC
NA	TRBV9	NA	14	TRBJ2-5	CASSVETSWETQYF	TGTGCCAGCAGCGTGGAAACTAGTTGGGAGACCCAGTACTTC
NA	TRBV11-2	many	14	TRBJ1-1	CASSFSSMNTEAFF	TGTGCCAGCAGCTTCAGTAGCATGAACACTGAAGCTTTCTTT
NA	TRBV5-1	many	14	TRBJ1-5	CASSWDGSNQPQHF	TGCGCCAGCAGCTGGGACGGAAGCAATCAGCCCCAGCATTTT
NA	TRBV7-7	NA	13	TRBJ2-3	CASSLEGHLTQYF	TGTGCCAGCAGCCTAGAGGGCCATTTGACGCAGTATTTT
TRBD2	TRBV20-1	many	14	TRBJ2-1	CSSLAGGAQIEQFF	TGCAGTTCTTTAGCGGGGGGGGCCCAGATTGAGCAGTTCTTC
NA	TRBV30	few	14	TRBJ2-3	CAWSWGDSTDTQYF	TGTGCCTGGAGTTGGGGGGACAGCACAGATACGCAGTATTTT
NA	TRBV3-1	NA	16	TRBJ2-5	CASSRNPGTLQETQYF	TGTGCCAGCAGCCGCAATCCCGGGACTTTACAAGAGACCCAGTACTTC
NA	TRBV20-1	few	14	TRBJ2-7	CSASDQYGDYEQYF	TGCAGTGCTAGCGACCAATATGGTGACTACGAGCAGTACTTC
NA	TRBV7-6	NA	13	TRBJ1-1	CASSLGNGQRAFF	TGTGCCAGCAGCTTAGGTAACGGACAAAGAGCTTTCTTT
NA	TRBV3-1	few	14	TRBJ2-7	CASSRDLGHYEQYF	TGTGCCAGCAGCCGAGACCTGGGACACTACGAGCAGTACTTC
NA	TRBV7-3	NA	11	TRBJ2-2	CATEGSGELFF	TGTGCCACCGAAGGGAGCGGGGAGCTGTTTTTT
NA	TRBV5-5	few	13	TRBJ2-7	CASSPRVVTEQYF	TGTGCCAGCAGCCCCCGGGTGGTAACCGAGCAGTACTTC
NA	TRBV20-1	NA	13	TRBJ1-6	CSARTDYNSPLHF	TGCAGTGCTAGAACGGATTATAATTCACCCCTCCACTTT
NA	TRBV29-1	NA	14	TRBJ2-1	CSETQRDSYNEQFF	TGCAGCGAGACTCAGCGAGACTCCTACAATGAGCAGTTCTTC
NA	TRBV4-3	few	16	TRBJ1-4	CASSLTGPGSNEKLFF	TGCGCCAGCAGCCTAACAGGGCCTGGATCGAATGAAAAACTGTTTTTT
NA	TRBV11-2	NA	12	TRBJ2-1	CASSSQDPEQFF	TGTGCCAGCAGCTCCCAGGACCCTGAGCAGTTCTTC
TRBD1	TRBV19	NA	16	TRBJ2-1	CASSTSQGKPYNEQFF	TGTGCCAGTAGTACCTCACAGGGGAAGCCCTACAATGAGCAGTTCTTC
NA	TRBV5-6	few	16	TRBJ2-1	CASSLLGQSQNSEQFF	TGTGCCAGCAGCTTGCTAGGTCAGAGTCAAAATTCGGAGCAGTTCTTC
NA	TRBV20-1	NA	12	TRBJ1-6	CSARKGDSPLHF	TGCAGTGCTAGGAAGGGAGATTCACCCCTCCACTTT